Listed below are T cell receptor beta chains from one sample, sequenced in a study. One entry per CDR3 protein results from TCRdb running MiXCR on the RT-PCR reads. The table lists about 700,000 distinct CDR3 sequences, 13% to 15% of them singletons. Sequenced: memory CD4+ T cells from blood. The source of these receptors is a female donor in good health, serving as a healthy control. Each CDR3 is given with its conserved first and last residue. D genes are given only for firm matches. Clone size is stated in some rows and not others, as once, few, many or a class when expanded.

many | TRBJ2-5 | . | TRBV10-3 | TGTGCCATCAGTGCACCCCGGGGAGACGAATACCAAGAGACCCAGTACTTC | CAISAPRGDEYQETQYF
many | TRBJ2-1 | TRBD2 | TRBV12-3/TRBV12-4 | TGTGCCAGCAGTTCCGGGACTAGCGGGAGGCAGGCTGAGCAGTTCTTC | CASSSGTSGRQAEQFF
. | TRBJ2-1 | TRBD2 | TRBV28 | TGTGCCAGCAGTTATGGGGGGGTTATCCACAATGAGCAGTTCTTC | CASSYGGVIHNEQFF
. | TRBJ2-7 | TRBD2 | TRBV27 | TGTGCCAGCAGTTTCCGCGGGGATAGCGGGTACGAGCAGTACTTC | CASSFRGDSGYEQYF
few | TRBJ2-7 | . | TRBV5-1 | TGCGCCAGCAGCGCTCTGGGGGAACTCTACGAGCAGTACTTC | CASSALGELYEQYF
. | TRBJ1-2 | . | TRBV20-1 | TGCAGTGCTTCGCATTTAAATGGCTGCACCTTC | CSASHLNGCTF
many | TRBJ1-2 | . | TRBV12-3/TRBV12-4 | TGTGCCAGCAGTTTAGCGGGGGGGCGCGGCTACACCTTC | CASSLAGGRGYTF
many | TRBJ2-1 | TRBD1 | TRBV6-2/TRBV6-3 | TGTGCCAGCAGTTACCCGGACAGGGTTCGGCAGTTCTTC | CASSYPDRVRQFF
once | TRBJ1-4 | . | TRBV28 | TGTGCCAGCAGCCCTGGGGGGGGCTGGGATGAAAAACTGTTTTTT | CASSPGGGWDEKLFF
many | TRBJ2-2 | . | TRBV29-1 | TGCAGCGTTGGGCAGATGAACACCGGGGAGCTGTTTTTT | CSVGQMNTGELFF
many | TRBJ1-5 | . | TRBV4-1 | TGCGCCAGCAGCCCAGGGGCCAATCAGCCCCAGCATTTT | CASSPGANQPQHF
few | TRBJ2-3 | TRBD2 | TRBV4-1 | TGCGCCAGCAGCCAAGGACTAGCGGGAGATACGCAGTATTTT | CASSQGLAGDTQYF
few | TRBJ2-5 | TRBD1 | TRBV11-2 | TGTGCCAGCAGCTTAGATTACGTAAGACAGGGCTACCAAGAGACCCAGTACTTC | CASSLDYVRQGYQETQYF
many | TRBJ2-3 | TRBD2 | TRBV6-2/TRBV6-3 | TGTGCCAGCAGTTACGGCGGGGGGGGTCAAAAGACGCAGTATTTT | CASSYGGGGQKTQYF
few | TRBJ1-4 | . | TRBV28 | TGTGCCAGCAGTGGACCCAGGGAGCGGCGTGAAAAACTGTTTTTT | CASSGPRERREKLFF
many | TRBJ2-7 | . | TRBV7-6 | TGTGCCAGCAGCTTAGTTAGAGGAACCTACGAGCAGTACTTC | CASSLVRGTYEQYF
. | TRBJ2-7 | TRBD2 | TRBV6-5 | TGTGCCAGCAATCGACTAGCGGGTACCTACGAGCAGTACTTC | CASNRLAGTYEQYF
many | TRBJ2-2 | . | TRBV18 | TGTGCCAGCTCCGTTGCAGGGCGGACCGGGGAGCTGTTTTTT | CASSVAGRTGELFF
. | TRBJ1-6 | . | TRBV6-5 | TGTGCCAGCAGTACACTAATGGATTCACCCCTCCACTTT | CASSTLMDSPLHF
. | TRBJ2-5 | . | TRBV20-1 | TGCAGTGCTAGCCCCTCGAGGGGAATTCAAGAGACCCAGTACTTC | CSASPSRGIQETQYF
many | TRBJ2-3 | . | TRBV6-5 | TGTGCCAGCAGTTACCAGGCAGCCACTAGCACAGATACGCAGTATTTT | CASSYQAATSTDTQYF
few | TRBJ2-3 | . | TRBV5-1 | TGCGCCAGCACGGACTCCGGCCGCACAGATACGCAGTATTTT | CASTDSGRTDTQYF
. | TRBJ1-1 | . | TRBV20-1 | TGCAGTGCTAGAGATCGAACAGGGACCACTGAAGCTTTCTTT | CSARDRTGTTEAFF
. | TRBJ1-1 | . | TRBV27 | TGTGCCAGCAGCAAAAACGACAGCCCCGAAGCTTTCTTT | CASSKNDSPEAFF
few | TRBJ1-3 | . | TRBV5-1 | TGCGCCAGCAGCTTATACCCGCTCAGAGACTCTGGAAACACCATATATTTT | CASSLYPLRDSGNTIYF
few | TRBJ2-1 | TRBD2 | TRBV20-1 | TGCAGTGCGAGGGGACTAGAGGATGAGCAGTTCTTC | CSARGLEDEQFF
. | TRBJ2-5 | TRBD1 | TRBV5-6 | TGTGCCAGCAGCTCGACAGGGGTTGGAAGGGAGACCCAGTACTTC | CASSSTGVGRETQYF
. | TRBJ1-1 | TRBD1 | TRBV28 | TGTGCCAGCAGTTTATATGGGACAGGGTATGAAGCTTTCTTT | CASSLYGTGYEAFF
. | TRBJ2-2 | . | TRBV27 | TGTGCCAGCAGTCCCACTACTTCGACTCCTGCGAGAAGGACCGGGGAGCTGTTTTTT | CASSPTTSTPARRTGELFF
. | TRBJ1-1 | . | TRBV7-2 | TGTGCCAGCAGCTCGCAGGGGCTACTGAACACTGAAGCTTTCTTT | CASSSQGLLNTEAFF
many | TRBJ1-1 | . | TRBV5-6 | TGTGCCAGCAGCTTACAGGGCGAAGCTTTCTTT | CASSLQGEAFF
. | TRBJ1-2 | TRBD1 | TRBV3-1 | TGTGCCAGCAGCCAGGACTTGACAGGGAGTGGTGGCTACACCTTC | CASSQDLTGSGGYTF
. | TRBJ2-3 | . | TRBV27 | TGTGCCAGCAGTTTAAGCGGGTGGGATACGCAGTATTTT | CASSLSGWDTQYF
few | TRBJ1-4 | TRBD1 | TRBV27 | TGTGCCAGCAGTTTCCTACAGGGGCGGAATGAAAAACTGTTTTTT | CASSFLQGRNEKLFF
few | TRBJ2-7 | TRBD2 | TRBV5-1 | TGCGCCAGCAGCCGCCGGGAGGACGGCGAGCAGTACTTC | CASSRREDGEQYF
few | TRBJ1-5 | . | TRBV20-1 | TGCAGTGCTGGCCGAGAGGGGTGGCAGCCCCAGCATTTT | CSAGREGWQPQHF
. | TRBJ2-1 | TRBD2 | TRBV5-1 | TGCGCCAGCAGCCGACTAGCAGCTAGTCACAATGAGCAGTTCTTC | CASSRLAASHNEQFF
many | TRBJ2-7 | . | TRBV10-3 | TGTGCCATCAGTGAGCGGACAGACTCCTACGAGCAGTACTTC | CAISERTDSYEQYF
once | TRBJ1-1 | . | TRBV19 | TGTGCCAGTAGTATAGGTTTTGAGAACACTGAAGCTTTCTTT | CASSIGFENTEAFF
. | TRBJ2-7 | TRBD2 | TRBV7-2 | TGTGCCAGCAGCTATACTAGCGCCCCGGACTACGAGCAGTACTTC | CASSYTSAPDYEQYF
. | TRBJ2-1 | . | TRBV5-1 | TGCGCCAGCAGCTTTACCACCAGCGGAGATGAGCAGTTCTTC | CASSFTTSGDEQFF
many | TRBJ1-2 | . | TRBV29-1 | TGCAGCGTTGGAGAGGACGGCTATGGCTACACCTTC | CSVGEDGYGYTF
. | TRBJ2-7 | . | TRBV7-2 | TGTGCCAGCAGCTTGGGGGCCATGGGGTCCTACGAGCAGTACTTC | CASSLGAMGSYEQYF
many | TRBJ2-2 | . | TRBV6-5 | TGTGCCAGCAGTCTCCTTCTGGGGCCCGGGGAGCTGTTTTTT | CASSLLLGPGELFF
many | TRBJ2-5 | . | TRBV5-5 | TGTGCCAGCAGCTTGGGACAGCTGTACCAAGAGACCCAGTACTTC | CASSLGQLYQETQYF
few | TRBJ2-7 | TRBD1 | TRBV12-3/TRBV12-4 | TGTGCCAGCAGTTACTATGGGCCAGGGGGAGAGCAGTACTTC | CASSYYGPGGEQYF
many | TRBJ2-7 | TRBD1 | TRBV5-5 | TGTGCCAGCAGCTGGGACACCGGGGACAGGGGGACCGAGCAGTACTTC | CASSWDTGDRGTEQYF
many | TRBJ2-1 | TRBD2 | TRBV6-2/TRBV6-3 | TGTGCCAGCAGTTACTCGACCGGGAGGGCCATCAATGAGCAGTTCTTC | CASSYSTGRAINEQFF
. | TRBJ2-5 | . | TRBV7-2 | TGTGCCAGCAGCGCAAACCGGGGGAAGGAGACCCAGTACTTC | CASSANRGKETQYF